The 26 T cell receptor beta chains given below trace back to one sample, sequenced in a study of T cell repertoires in cytomegalovirus infection. The antigens these receptors bind are not known. TCRdb reprocessed the reads with MiXCR, giving one entry per CDR3 protein. Counted here are some 130,000 distinct CDR3 sequences, around 30% occurring once; the ten biggest clones make up 52%. This specimen consisted of CD8+ T cells from cultured PBMCs, obtained from culture after CMV antigen stimulation. These receptors were taken from a human donor in good health (CMV status not recorded). Some clones in this sample may be carry-over from other donors' samples.

This clonotype was seen only a few times. The V gene is TRBV19, the J gene TRBJ2-7, with 7 nucleotides matching TRBD1. Germline V lookup: CDR1 LNHDA, CDR2 SQIVND (reference sequence). The V segment lost 2 bases and the J segment 1 base; nucleotides outside the gene matches: 2. The CDR3 length is 14 residues. DNA of the CDR3: TGTGCCAGTAGTATAACGGGACAGTCCTACGAGCAGTACTTC. This codes for CASSITGQSYEQYF.

V and J are TRBV5-1 and TRBJ2-1; TRBD2 matches at 7 bases. The CDR3 covers 17 residues. J was trimmed by 0 bases and V by 0 bases; bases with no gene match: 6. Germline V gene data show CDR1 as SGHRS and CDR2 as YFSETQ. CDR3 sequence (DNA): TGCGCCAGCAGCTTGGCCCCAGCGGGGAGCTCCTACAATGAGCAGTTCTTC. Translation: CASSLAPAGSSYNEQFF.

In this sample, this clonotype turned up a few times. The chain recombines TRBV4-1 with TRBJ1-3, with D tentatively TRBD1 (5 bases). CDR1 is MGHRA, CDR2 YSYEKL, per germline. The CDR3 runs 17 residues. Trimming pared 2 bases from V and 0 bases from J, leaving 14 bases between. The CDR3 is CASSQPAGGYSGNTIYF. The CDR3 nucleotides are TGCGCCAGCAGCCAACCAGCCGGGGGGTACTCTGGAAACACCATATATTTT.

The genes are TRBV5-6 and TRBJ2-2; TRBD1 aligns across 7 bases. In germline, CDR1 is SGHDT, CDR2 YYEEEE. CDR3 length equals 15 residues. V trimming: 4 bases; J trimming: 0 bases; junction bases outside the gene matches: 3. The CDR3 loop is CASSVGTANTGELFF. Written as DNA, the CDR3 is TGTGCCAGCAGCGTCGGGACAGCGAACACCGGGGAGCTGTTTTTT. The full variable domain, rest sourced from reference TRBV5-6 and TRBJ2-2, is DAGVTQSPTHLIKTRGQQVTLRCSPKSGHDTVSWYQQALGQGPQFIFQYYEEEERQRGNFPDRFSGHQFPNYSSELNVNALLLGDSALYLCASSVGTANTGELFFGEGSRLTVL.

J is TRBJ2-1 and V is TRBV23-1; either TRBD1 or TRBD2 may fit D (5 bases each). TRBV23-1 is identified as an open reading frame with a role that is uncertain. Trimming took 5 bases from V and 8 from J, leaving 16 bases between them. The CDR3 extends over 14 amino acids. The CDR3 here is CASSIGARGDEQFF. The CDR3 DNA is TGCGCCAGCAGTATAGGGGCCCGAGGGGATGAGCAGTTCTTC.

At least ten counts were recorded for this clonotype. V and J are TRBV13 and TRBJ1-1, with a possible D match to TRBD1 (5 bases). The germline V gene has CDR1 PRHDT and CDR2 FYEKMQ (reference sequence). This CDR3 region has 14 residues. The ends were cut back, 4 bases at V and 1 base at J, with 10 bases in the middle. CDR3 sequence (DNA): TGTGCCAGCAGCTCAAGACAGACGAACACTGAAGCTTTCTTT. Residues: CASSSRQTNTEAFF.

V gene TRBV19 combines with J gene TRBJ1-5; no reliable D call. This CDR3 is built from 13 residues. Germline V lookup: CDR1 LNHDA, CDR2 SQIVND (reference sequence). V was shortened by 7 bases and J by 4 bases, with 11 bases between the two germline ends. CDR3 in DNA: TGTGCCAGTACGGTGCGGCCTAATCAGCCCCAGCATTTT. Protein product: CASTVRPNQPQHF.

J is TRBJ1-1 and V is TRBV5-1; no definite D call. The germline gives CDR1 SGHRS, CDR2 YFSETQ. The V end lost 4 bases, the J end lost 1 base, and 14 bases lay between the germline ends. This CDR3 is 15 amino acids long. The CDR3 spells CASSPRGSENTEAFF. The CDR3 coding sequence is TGCGCCAGCAGCCCCCGGGGTTCGGAGAACACTGAAGCTTTCTTT.

The sample holds a few counts of this clonotype. This chain connects TRBV11-3 to TRBJ2-3; 8 positions agree with TRBD2. There are 15 residues in the CDR3. V shed 5 bases and J 0 bases; nucleotides not matched to a gene: 4. CDR1 is SGHNT, CDR2 YENEEA, per germline. The CDR3 DNA is TGTGCCAGCAGCAGTAGCGGGGTTAGCACAGATACGCAGTATTTT. It specifies CASSSSGVSTDTQYF.

This clonotype was seen only a few times. The genes are TRBV3-1 and TRBJ1-1, with 9 bases lining up with TRBD1. V shed 5 bases, J shed 10 bases, and the junction held 8 bases outside the gene matches. CDR1 is LGHDT, CDR2 YNNKEL, per germline (reference sequence). This CDR3 has 13 residues. The CDR3 loop reads CASSEGQGLGAFF. Written as DNA, the CDR3 is TGTGCCAGCAGCGAGGGACAGGGTCTTGGAGCTTTCTTT.

The genes are TRBV24-1 and TRBJ1-6; D gene ambiguous. From germline, CDR1 is KGHDR and CDR2 SFDVKD. The V end lost 0 bases, the J end lost 3 bases, and 8 bases lay between the germline ends. The CDR3 is 16 residues long. CDR3 residues: CATSDLRRVYNSPLHF. As DNA, the CDR3 is TGTGCCACCAGTGATTTGCGAAGGGTCTATAATTCACCCCTCCACTTT.

The chain employs TRBV19 and TRBJ2-1; TRBD2 matches at 11 bases. The germline V gene has CDR1 LNHDA and CDR2 SQIVND (reference sequence). The CDR3 sequence is 16 residues long. The V segment lost 6 bases and the J segment 3 bases; nucleotides outside the gene matches: 7. The CDR3: CASSRLAGGYYNEQFF. The CDR3 nucleotides are TGTGCCAGTAGCAGGTTAGCGGGGGGGTACTACAATGAGCAGTTCTTC. The full variable domain, in which reference TRBV19 and TRBJ2-1 provide the parts outside the CDR3, is DGGITQSPKYLFRKEGQNVTLSCEQNLNHDAMYWYRQDPGQGLRLIYYSQIVNDFQKGDIAEGYSVSREKKESFPLTVTSAQKNPTAFYLCASSRLAGGYYNEQFFGPGTRLTVL.

The sample holds a few counts of this clonotype. This chain connects TRBV6-5 to TRBJ1-1; tentatively, D is TRBD1 (5 bases). From germline, CDR1 is MNHEY and CDR2 SVGAGI. CDR3 length: 15 amino acids. V dropped 0 bases and J dropped 0 bases, with 8 bases sitting between them. CDR3 region: CASSYSRGLNTEAFF. The DNA of the CDR3 is TGTGCCAGCAGTTACTCGAGGGGACTGAACACTGAAGCTTTCTTT.

The chain employs TRBV20-1 and TRBJ1-2, with 12 bases lining up with TRBD1. CDR3 length equals 18 residues. The germline CDR1 and CDR2 sequences are DFQATT and SNEGSKA (reference sequence). With V trimmed by 2 bases and J by 4 bases, 14 bases remained unmatched. CDR3 amino acids: CSARQRGSRDRGLYGYTF. The CDR3 DNA reads TGCAGTGCTAGACAAAGAGGTAGTCGGGACAGGGGGCTCTATGGCTACACCTTC.

A few counts support this clonotype. V gene TRBV7-6 combines with J gene TRBJ1-1, with D hard to call. V shed 3 bases and J shed 2 bases, with 7 bases lying between them. The CDR3 runs to 13 residues. The germline gives CDR1 SGHVS, CDR2 FNYEAQ. CDR3 protein: CASSFEENTEAFF. In DNA, the CDR3 is TGTGCCAGCAGCTTTGAAGAAAACACTGAAGCTTTCTTT.

The chain links TRBV27 to TRBJ2-7; 9 nucleotides match TRBD2. The CDR3 extends over 14 amino acids. Unmatched junction bases numbered 3, after V lost 2 bases and J lost 4 bases. CDR1 is MNHEY, CDR2 SMNVEV, per germline (reference sequence). The CDR3 sequence: CASSLRRGGYEQYF. In nucleotides, the CDR3 is TGTGCCAGCAGTTTAAGGCGGGGGGGGTACGAGCAGTACTTC.

V usage is TRBV20-1 and J usage is TRBJ1-3; no firm D call. The CDR3 is made up of 14 amino acids. Germline V lookup: CDR1 DFQATT, CDR2 SNEGSKA (reference sequence). Trimming left V 2 bases short and J 2 bases short, with 10 bases between. The DNA of the CDR3 is TGCAGTGCTAGAAGTGGGCAGGCTGGAAACACCATATATTTT. The encoded protein is CSARSGQAGNTIYF.

The chain couples TRBV27 to TRBJ2-1, with TRBD2 identical over 10 bases. Trimming took 2 bases from V and 8 from J; bases not matched to a gene: 6. This CDR3 contains 15 residues. Germline V gene sequence: CDR1 MNHEY, CDR2 SMNVEV (reference sequence). This CDR3 is CASSLRLAGVYEQFF. As DNA, the CDR3 is TGTGCCAGCAGTTTAAGGCTAGCGGGGGTTTATGAGCAGTTCTTC.

J is TRBJ1-1 and V is TRBV7-6; TRBD1 is a possible D gene (6 bases). The germline V gene has CDR1 SGHVS and CDR2 FNYEAQ. The ends were cut back, 2 bases at V and 7 bases at J, with 11 bases in the middle. This CDR3 region has 13 residues. CDR3 residues: CASSLTGKDEAFF. The CDR3 nucleotides are TGTGCCAGCAGCTTAACAGGGAAGGATGAAGCTTTCTTT.

V is TRBV4-1 and J is TRBJ1-5; TRBD1 agrees at 9 bases. The J segment lost 5 bases and the V segment lost 3 bases, leaving 5 bases of the junction unmatched. Germline CDR1 reads MGHRA; CDR2 reads YSYEKL. This CDR3 contains 15 residues. The CDR3 DNA sequence: TGCGCCAGCAGCCATGGGACAGGGCGAGATCAGCCCCAGCATTTT. It specifies CASSHGTGRDQPQHF.

This clonotype appeared a few times. V is TRBV6-5 and J is TRBJ1-2; 7 bases align to TRBD1. The CDR3 runs to 13 residues. The junction had 5 bases not matched to a gene; V was cut back by 2 bases and J by 8 bases. Germline V lookup: CDR1 MNHEY, CDR2 SVGAGI. CDR3 protein: CASSYRAGGGYTF. In DNA, the CDR3 is TGTGCCAGCAGTTACAGGGCAGGGGGAGGCTACACCTTC.

This clonotype was counted between two and nine times. This rearrangement joins TRBV28 to TRBJ2-7; TRBD1 matches at 12 bases. Germline loops: CDR1 MDHEN, CDR2 SYDVKM. Germline trimming cut 5 bases from V and 5 bases from J; bases unmatched to any gene: 10. This CDR3 is built from 16 residues. The CDR3 spells CASSRDRGRALDEQYF. Written as DNA, the CDR3 is TGTGCCAGCAGTAGGGACAGGGGGCGCGCTTTGGACGAGCAGTACTTC. Filled out from reference TRBV28 and TRBJ2-7, the complete variable domain reads DVKVTQSSRYLVKRTGEKVFLECVQDMDHENMFWYRQDPGLGLRLIYFSYDVKMKEKGDIPEGYSVSREKKERFSLILESASTNQTSMYLCASSRDRGRALDEQYFGPGTRLTVT.

The CDR3 DNA reads TGTGCCAGCAGTTACTCTTCCGGGCCGGGCACTGAAGCTTTCTTT. Encoded protein: CASSYSSGPGTEAFF. The rearrangement joins TRBV6-5 to TRBJ1-1; no firm D call. Germline loops: CDR1 MNHEY, CDR2 SVGAGI. Trimming left V 0 bases short and J 4 bases short, with 12 bases between. CDR3 length: 15 residues.

The V call is TRBV19, the J call TRBJ2-1; the match to TRBD2 covers 12 bases. This CDR3 comprises 16 residues. Germline CDR1 and CDR2: LNHDA and SQIVND (reference sequence). Trimming cost V 5 bases and J 7 bases; bases outside gene matches: 9. CDR3 region: CASSPSSGGALNEQFF. CDR3 coding DNA: TGTGCCAGTAGTCCGTCTAGCGGGGGGGCCTTAAATGAGCAGTTCTTC.

This rearrangement joins TRBV20-1 to TRBJ2-7; D assignment may be TRBD1 or TRBD2 (5 bases each). The CDR3 contains 14 residues. V was trimmed by 1 base and J by 3 bases, leaving 13 bases between them. Germline V gene lookup returns CDR1 DFQATT and CDR2 SNEGSKA (reference sequence). CDR3 coding DNA: TGCAGTGCTAGAGCTTGGGGGAACGTCTACGAGCAGTACTTC. Translating gives CSARAWGNVYEQYF.

The chain has TRBV5-4 and TRBJ2-3; TRBD1 or TRBD2 may be the D gene (5 bases each). Trimming removed 5 bases from V and 4 bases from J, with 32 bases in between. There are 20 residues in the CDR3. Germline V gene lookup returns CDR1 SGHNT and CDR2 YYREEE (reference sequence). This CDR3 reads CASRRYMSGRLEGTADTQYF. The CDR3 DNA follows: TGTGCCAGCAGGCGATACATGAGTGGTCGATTAGAGGGGACGGCAGATACGCAGTATTTT. Full variable domain (missing parts from reference TRBV5-4 and TRBJ2-3): ETGVTQSPTHLIKTRGQQVTLRCSSQSGHNTVSWYQQALGQGPQFIFQYYREEENGRGNFPPRFSGLQFPNYSSELNVNALELDDSALYLCASRRYMSGRLEGTADTQYFGPGTRLTVL.